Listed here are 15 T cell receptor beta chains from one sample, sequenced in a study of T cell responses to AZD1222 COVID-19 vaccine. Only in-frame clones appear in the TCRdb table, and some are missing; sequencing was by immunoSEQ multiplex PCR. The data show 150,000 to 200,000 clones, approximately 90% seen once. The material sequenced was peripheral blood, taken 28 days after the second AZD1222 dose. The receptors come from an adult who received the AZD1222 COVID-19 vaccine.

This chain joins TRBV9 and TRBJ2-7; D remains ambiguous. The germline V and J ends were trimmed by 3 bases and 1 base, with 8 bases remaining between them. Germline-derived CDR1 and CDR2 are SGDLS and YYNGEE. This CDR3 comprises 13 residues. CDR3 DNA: TGTGCCAGCAGCGCCAGCCCTTCCTACGAGCAGTACTTC. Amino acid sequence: CASSASPSYEQYF.

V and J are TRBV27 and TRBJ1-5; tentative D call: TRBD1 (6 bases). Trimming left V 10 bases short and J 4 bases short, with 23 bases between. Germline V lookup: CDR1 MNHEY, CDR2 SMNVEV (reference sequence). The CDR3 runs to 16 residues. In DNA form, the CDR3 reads TGTGCCACCTACAGTTGGGGTCCGGGACAAAATCAGCCCCAGCATTTT. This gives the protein CATYSWGPGQNQPQHF.

CDR3 in amino acids: CASSISRRGTGELFF. The CDR3 nucleotides read TGTGCCAGTAGTATTTCGCGGCGTGGTACCGGGGAGCTGTTTTTT. The chain couples TRBV19 to TRBJ2-2, with D unresolved. Trimming removed 3 bases at V and 5 bases at J, with 13 bases between. CDR3 length: 15 amino acids. Germline CDR1 reads LNHDA; CDR2 reads SQIVND (reference sequence).

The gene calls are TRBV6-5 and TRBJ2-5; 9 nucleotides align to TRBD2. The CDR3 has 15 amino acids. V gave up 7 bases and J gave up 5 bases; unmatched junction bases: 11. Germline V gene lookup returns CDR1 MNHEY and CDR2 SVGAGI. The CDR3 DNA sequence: TGTGCCAGCACTGCGGGGGGGCCTTTTGGGGAGACCCAGTACTTC. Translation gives CASTAGGPFGETQYF.

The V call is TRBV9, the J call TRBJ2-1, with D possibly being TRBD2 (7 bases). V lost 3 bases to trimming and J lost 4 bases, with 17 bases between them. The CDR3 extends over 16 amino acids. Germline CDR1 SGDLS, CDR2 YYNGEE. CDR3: CASSGQAGALYNEQFF. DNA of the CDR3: TGTGCCAGCAGCGGACAGGCGGGGGCCTTATACAATGAGCAGTTCTTC.

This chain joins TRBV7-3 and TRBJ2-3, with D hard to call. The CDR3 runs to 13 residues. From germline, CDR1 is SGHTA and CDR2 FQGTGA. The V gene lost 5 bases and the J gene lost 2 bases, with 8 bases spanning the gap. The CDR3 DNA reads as TGTGCCAGCAGCAGAGAGTACACAGATACGCAGTATTTT. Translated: CASSREYTDTQYF.

In DNA, the CDR3 is TGTGCCAGCAGCTTAACGGGGACAGGGCCTGGAAACACCATATATTTT. Its translation is CASSLTGTGPGNTIYF. The genes are TRBV7-3 and TRBJ1-3; 9 bases agree with TRBD1. The J segment lost 2 bases and the V segment lost 0 bases, leaving 2 bases of the junction unmatched. The CDR3 spans 16 residues. Germline CDR1 reads SGHTA; CDR2 reads FQGTGA.

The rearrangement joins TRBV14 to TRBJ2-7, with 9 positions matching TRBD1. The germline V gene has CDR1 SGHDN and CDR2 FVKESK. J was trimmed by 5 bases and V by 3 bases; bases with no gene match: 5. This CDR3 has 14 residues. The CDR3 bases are TGTGCCAGCAGCCACGGACAGGGGTCCCACGAGCAGTACTTC. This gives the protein CASSHGQGSHEQYF.

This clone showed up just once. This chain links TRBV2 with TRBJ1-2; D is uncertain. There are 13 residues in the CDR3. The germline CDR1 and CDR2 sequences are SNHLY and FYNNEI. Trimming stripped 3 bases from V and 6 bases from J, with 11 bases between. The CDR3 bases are TGTGCCAGCAGTGATACGTGGAGGCATGGCTACACCTTC. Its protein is CASSDTWRHGYTF.

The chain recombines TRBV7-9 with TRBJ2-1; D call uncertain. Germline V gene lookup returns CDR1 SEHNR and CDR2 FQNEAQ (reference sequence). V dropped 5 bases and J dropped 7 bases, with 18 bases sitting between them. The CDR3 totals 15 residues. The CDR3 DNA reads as TGTGCCAGCAGCCGTGGGTGGGAAGTGGGAAATGAGCAGTTCTTC. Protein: CASSRGWEVGNEQFF.

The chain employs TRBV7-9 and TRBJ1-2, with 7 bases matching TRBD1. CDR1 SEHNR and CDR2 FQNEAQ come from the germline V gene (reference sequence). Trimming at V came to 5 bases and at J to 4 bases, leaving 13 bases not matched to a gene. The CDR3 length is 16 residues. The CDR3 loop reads CASSPFWGQTPYGYTF. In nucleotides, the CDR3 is TGTGCCAGCAGCCCCTTCTGGGGACAGACCCCCTATGGCTACACCTTC.

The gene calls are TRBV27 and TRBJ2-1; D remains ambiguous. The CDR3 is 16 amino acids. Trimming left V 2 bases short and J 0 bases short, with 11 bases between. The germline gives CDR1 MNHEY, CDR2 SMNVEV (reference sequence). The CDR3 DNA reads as TGTGCCAGCAGTTTAAGTCGCGGACGCTCCTACAATGAGCAGTTCTTC. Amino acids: CASSLSRGRSYNEQFF.

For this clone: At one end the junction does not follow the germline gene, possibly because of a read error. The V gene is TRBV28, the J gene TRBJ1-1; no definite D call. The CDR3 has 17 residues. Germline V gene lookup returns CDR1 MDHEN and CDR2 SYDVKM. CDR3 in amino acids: CASSLASLLLGNSEAFF. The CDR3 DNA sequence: TGTGCCAGCAGTTTAGCCTCCCTCTTACTAGGGAACTCTGAAGCTTTCTTT.

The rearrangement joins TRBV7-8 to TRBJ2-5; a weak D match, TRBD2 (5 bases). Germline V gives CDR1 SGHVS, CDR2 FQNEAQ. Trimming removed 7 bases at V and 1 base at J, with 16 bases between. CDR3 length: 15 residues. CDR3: CASTLLSGAQETQYF. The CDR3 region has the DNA TGTGCCAGCACCCTATTGAGCGGAGCCCAAGAGACCCAGTACTTC.

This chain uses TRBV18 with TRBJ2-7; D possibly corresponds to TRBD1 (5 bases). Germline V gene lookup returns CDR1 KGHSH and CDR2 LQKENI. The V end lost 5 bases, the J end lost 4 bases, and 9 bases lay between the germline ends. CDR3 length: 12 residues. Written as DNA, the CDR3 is TGTGCCAGCTCAGCGACAGAGTACGAGCAGTACTTC. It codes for CASSATEYEQYF. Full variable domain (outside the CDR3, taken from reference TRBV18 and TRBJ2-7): NAGVMQNPRHLVRRRGQEARLRCSPMKGHSHVYWYRQLPEEGLKFMVYLQKENIIDESGMPKERFSAEFPKEGPSILRIQQVVRGDSAAYFCASSATEYEQYFGPGTRLTVT.